A single sample gave rise to the 14 T cell receptor beta chains below, sequenced in a study of T-cell reconstitution after alpha-beta-depleted transplantation in children. The authors prepared the TCRbeta library with unique molecular identifiers. TCRdb reprocessed the PCR reads with MiXCR, giving one entry per CDR3 protein. The sample contains 250,000 to 300,000 distinct CDR3 sequences, approximately 9.6% of which appear only once. Sequencing used PBMCs from the stem cell graft donor, obtained from the stem cell graft. The source is a human donor who donated a stem cell graft to a child with SCID.

The chain is built from TRBV20-1 and TRBJ2-5; D tentatively fits TRBD1 or TRBD2 (5 bases each). There are 15 residues in the CDR3. V shed 2 bases and J shed 9 bases, with 22 bases lying between them. From germline, CDR1 is DFQATT and CDR2 SNEGSKA (reference sequence). CDR3 sequence: CSARLPGPSPEPQYF. The CDR3 DNA reads as TGCAGTGCTAGACTGCCGGGGCCATCGCCGGAGCCCCAGTACTTC.

This clonotype was found a few times. This chain connects TRBV7-3 to TRBJ1-1; D not resolved. The CDR3 has 13 amino acids. Germline V lookup: CDR1 SGHTA, CDR2 FQGTGA. With 4 bases removed from V and 1 base from J, the gap between germline ends came to 7 bases. CDR3 loop: CASSSGQNTEAFF. The CDR3 region has the DNA TGTGCCAGCAGCTCCGGGCAGAACACTGAAGCTTTCTTT.

The sample holds many counts of this clonotype. The J gene is TRBJ2-1, the V gene TRBV5-5; 10 nucleotides align to TRBD1. The trim removed 2 bases at V and 2 bases at J, leaving 4 bases unmatched. CDR1 and CDR2 (germline): SGHKS, YYEKEE (reference sequence). The CDR3 length is 16 residues. The CDR3 nucleotides read TGTGCCAGCAGCTTAGGACAGGGGGGACCCTACAATGAGCAGTTCTTC. Amino acid sequence: CASSLGQGGPYNEQFF.

V and J are TRBV9 and TRBJ2-5, with D unclear. The CDR3 runs 16 residues. Germline V gene lookup returns CDR1 SGDLS and CDR2 YYNGEE. Trimming left V 4 bases short and J 3 bases short, with 19 bases between. Here the CDR3 DNA reads TGTGCCAGCAGCCCTATCTGGAACAGTCGGGAAGAGACCCAGTACTTC. Translating gives CASSPIWNSREETQYF.

This clonotype was seen ten or more times. The rearrangement uses TRBV5-6 and TRBJ2-5, with a possible D match to TRBD2 (5 bases). Germline V lookup: CDR1 SGHDT, CDR2 YYEEEE. Trimming pared 4 bases from V and 1 base from J, leaving 14 bases between. The CDR3 has 15 amino acids. Here the CDR3 DNA reads TGTGCCAGCAGCCTCCTCGGGCGGGCCCAAGAGACCCAGTACTTC. This translates into CASSLLGRAQETQYF.

Written as DNA, the CDR3 is TGTGCCAGCAGATGGACTAGCGCCGTCCCAAGCACAGATACGCAGTATTTT. This gives the protein CASRWTSAVPSTDTQYF. The chain has TRBV12-3 or TRBV12-4 and TRBJ2-3; 9 nucleotides align to TRBD2. V shed 6 bases, J shed 0 bases, and the junction held 10 bases outside the gene matches. The CDR3 extends over 17 amino acids.

This clonotype was counted a few times. The CDR3 loop reads CSASLPSSSASSYEQYF. CDR3 nucleotides: TGCAGTGCCAGTCTACCCTCCTCTAGCGCCAGCTCCTACGAGCAGTACTTC. The J gene is TRBJ2-7, the V gene TRBV20-1; D possibly corresponds to TRBD2 (6 bases). CDR3 length: 17 residues. The germline gives CDR1 DFQATT, CDR2 SNEGSKA (reference sequence). The germline V and J ends were trimmed by 6 bases and 0 bases, with 24 bases remaining between them.

As concerns this clonotype: This may come from a read error, since a much larger clone is one base off. The chain joins TRBV20-1 to TRBJ2-1, with 12 positions matching TRBD2. Germline assignment: CDR1 DFQATT and CDR2 SNEGSKA (reference sequence). The length of the CDR3 is 16 residues. CDR3 sequence: CCARARTSGVYNEQFF. Written as DNA, the CDR3 is TGCTGTGCTAGAGCGAGGACTAGCGGGGTGTACAATGAGCAGTTCTTC.

This clonotype was counted a few times. The chain uses TRBV29-1 and TRBJ1-2; D is ambiguous. CDR1 is SQVTM, CDR2 ANQGSEA, per germline. The CDR3 contains 13 residues. V was shortened by 7 bases and J by 4 bases, with 16 bases between the two germline ends. The CDR3 here is CSAEGGFGYGYTF. Here the CDR3 DNA reads TGCAGCGCAGAGGGAGGGTTTGGCTATGGCTACACCTTC.

This chain joins TRBV2 and TRBJ1-4; 9 bases match TRBD1. Losses at the gene ends were 6 bases for V and 5 bases for J; bases not matched to a gene: 16. Germline loops: CDR1 SNHLY, CDR2 FYNNEI. The CDR3 length is 18 residues. CDR3 sequence: CASRYRGPDPIANEKLFF. The CDR3 region has the DNA TGTGCCAGCAGGTACAGGGGGCCCGACCCGATAGCGAATGAAAAACTGTTTTTT.

This clonotype appeared a few times. This chain joins TRBV3-1 and TRBJ2-5; 7 nucleotides align to TRBD1. J was trimmed by 7 bases and V by 5 bases; bases with no gene match: 7. There are 13 residues in the CDR3. Germline V CDR1 and CDR2: LGHDT, YNNKEL (reference sequence). DNA of the CDR3: TGTGCCAGCAGCACGACAGGGTCGGGGACCCAGTACTTC. It yields the protein CASSTTGSGTQYF.

V usage is TRBV12-3 or TRBV12-4 and J usage is TRBJ2-1; perhaps TRBD1 as D (5 bases). Trimming took off 1 base at V and 4 bases at J, with 17 bases between the two ends. The CDR3 covers 17 residues. The CDR3 region is CASSLGYRVREYNEQFF. The DNA for the CDR3 is TGTGCCAGCAGTTTAGGTTATAGGGTCAGGGAATACAATGAGCAGTTCTTC.

This clonotype has a count of ten or more. This chain links TRBV5-1 with TRBJ2-7, with D hard to call. The V end was cut by 2 bases, the J end by 2 bases, with 14 bases between. This CDR3 is 15 amino acids long. Germline V gene lookup returns CDR1 SGHRS and CDR2 YFSETQ. The CDR3 reads CASSFSGGKAYEQYF. The CDR3 bases are TGCGCCAGCAGCTTCTCAGGTGGAAAGGCCTACGAGCAGTACTTC.

Details on this clonotype: At one boundary the junction diverges from the germline segment, which might be a read error. The chain carries TRBV5-6 and TRBJ2-7; possible D gene TRBD2, 6 bases. This CDR3 spans 12 amino acids. Germline assignment: CDR1 SGHDT and CDR2 YYEEEE. The CDR3, as DNA: TGTGCCATCAGCCCGGGACTCCTCTGGGAATACTTC. It translates to CAISPGLLWEYF.